Listed below are T cell receptor beta chains from one sample, sequenced in a study of CD8 T cells in Susac syndrome. TCRdb redid the calling of the immunoSEQ multiplex PCR reads with MiXCR, one entry per CDR3 protein. This sample has about 200,000 distinct CDR3 sequences, with approximately 95% found just once. The specimen sequenced was CD4+ T cells from PBMCs. The receptors originated from a human donor in good health. Both conserved end residues are part of each CDR3. D genes are given only for firm matches. Rows give clone size only sometimes, using once, few, many, or a class for an expanded clone.

clone size: .
V gene: TRBV18
D gene: TRBD1
J gene: TRBJ1-1
CDR3 DNA: TGTGCCAGCGCCGGGACAGGACTGAACACTGAAGCTTTCTTT
CDR3 protein: CASAGTGLNTEAFF

clone size: .
V gene: TRBV20-1
D gene: .
J gene: TRBJ2-6
CDR3 DNA: TGCAGTGCCTCCTTGCCAAACGTCCTGACTTTC
CDR3 protein: CSASLPNVLTF

clone size: .
V gene: TRBV20-1
D gene: .
J gene: TRBJ2-5
CDR3 DNA: TGCAGTGCTACCGTAAGAGAAGAGACCCAGTACTTC
CDR3 protein: CSATVREETQYF

clone size: .
V gene: TRBV7-2
D gene: TRBD2
J gene: TRBJ2-1
CDR3 DNA: TGTGCCAGCAGCTTCGGTAGCGGGGACAATGAGCAGTTCTTC
CDR3 protein: CASSFGSGDNEQFF

clone size: .
V gene: TRBV20-1
D gene: .
J gene: TRBJ2-1
CDR3 DNA: TGCAGTGCCAATAGCCCGGGACGGAGGGGGGTGGATGAGCAGTTCTTC
CDR3 protein: CSANSPGRRGVDEQFF

clone size: .
V gene: TRBV20-1
D gene: TRBD2
J gene: TRBJ2-5
CDR3 DNA: TGCAGTGCCGAGCGGACTAGCGGACAACAAGAGACCCAGTACTTC
CDR3 protein: CSAERTSGQQETQYF

clone size: .
V gene: TRBV20-1
D gene: .
J gene: TRBJ1-1
CDR3 DNA: TGCAGTGCCAAGGGGACCGGGGGGAGAGACACTGAAGCTTTCTTT
CDR3 protein: CSAKGTGGRDTEAFF

clone size: .
V gene: TRBV4-3
D gene: .
J gene: TRBJ1-6
CDR3 DNA: TGCGCCAGCAGCCAAGATTATCCGGGCTCAAGTTCACCCCTCCACTTT
CDR3 protein: CASSQDYPGSSSPLHF

clone size: .
V gene: TRBV20-1
D gene: TRBD1
J gene: TRBJ1-5
CDR3 DNA: TGCAGTGCTAGGGGGTTACAGCACAGGGGAAGCAATCAGCCCCAGCATTTT
CDR3 protein: CSARGLQHRGSNQPQHF

clone size: .
V gene: TRBV6-5
D gene: .
J gene: TRBJ2-7
CDR3 DNA: TGTGCCAGCAGTTACTCCCATAGCTCCTACGAGCAGTACTTC
CDR3 protein: CASSYSHSSYEQYF

clone size: .
V gene: TRBV10-3
D gene: .
J gene: TRBJ2-1
CDR3 DNA: TGTGCCATCAGTGACAACCCGCGCGGGATTGGGGCCAATGAGCAGTTCTTC
CDR3 protein: CAISDNPRGIGANEQFF

clone size: .
V gene: TRBV6-6
D gene: .
J gene: TRBJ2-7
CDR3 DNA: TGTGCCAGCAGGACGGGGACACCTCCACCCTACGAGCAGTACTTC
CDR3 protein: CASRTGTPPPYEQYF

clone size: .
V gene: TRBV25-1
D gene: .
J gene: TRBJ2-5
CDR3 DNA: TGTGCCAGCAGTGAGACCGGCAGGGGGGGAGAGACCCAGTACTTC
CDR3 protein: CASSETGRGGETQYF

clone size: .
V gene: TRBV7-2
D gene: .
J gene: TRBJ2-4
CDR3 DNA: TGTGCCAGCAGCCGTGGGTCTGAAAACATTCAGTACTTC
CDR3 protein: CASSRGSENIQYF

clone size: once
V gene: TRBV5-1
D gene: .
J gene: TRBJ2-5
CDR3 DNA: TGCGCCAGCAGCTTGGCCGCAGGGACGGTAGAGACCCAGTACTTC
CDR3 protein: CASSLAAGTVETQYF

clone size: .
V gene: TRBV6-5
D gene: .
J gene: TRBJ2-1
CDR3 DNA: TGTGCCAGCAGTTCTGAGCTTGGGAATGAGCAGTTCTTC
CDR3 protein: CASSSELGNEQFF